This TCR beta chain was recovered during a study of shared clonotypes between healthy human individuals. Study at large: Per donor, CD8 memory used one plate, CD8 naive used two, CD4 memory used three and CD4 naive used three. Overall study results and limits: Non-shared clonotypes displayed generation probabilities falling below those of clonotypes present in all four donors.

The study ran the assay at deep level. TCRdb's table, derived via immunoSEQ multiplex PCR, lists solely in-frame clones and lacks some. Counted here are 1,500,000 or so clones, less than 99% occurring once; the ten biggest clones make up 0.36%. About this clone itself: The antigen is undetermined.

CDR1 is SGDLS, CDR2 YYNGEE, per germline. The CDR3 runs to 16 residues. V shed 1 base and J 3 bases; nucleotides not matched to a gene: 6. Sequenced material: naive CD4+ T cells sorted from blood. Documented subset: CD45RA+ positively selected. The rearrangement uses TRBV9 and TRBJ2-3; 9 nucleotides agree with TRBD2. This receptor was obtained from a man aged 30-40 years in good health. The CDR3 coding sequence is TGTGCCAGCAGCGTAAGGGGGCGGGAGGGGACAGATACGCAGTATTTT. It yields the protein CASSVRGREGTDTQYF.